The T cell receptor (beta chain) described here comes from a study of cytomegalovirus exposure and HLA in healthy donors. This clone has a handful of counts. Its antigen is currently unknown. Both 60 Vbeta primers and 13 Jbeta primers went into the PCR. Profiled with immunoSEQ multiplex PCR; TCRdb holds only in-frame clones, not every one. Counted here are 100,000 to 120,000 clones, more than 65% occurring once; the ten biggest clones make up less than 7.5%. Study results and caveats: Looking again later, the authors saw that most CMV-associated TCR beta chains seemed HLA-restricted.

At the time of sampling, donors were nominally healthy, though unrecorded immune exposures were likely. V was pared by 4 bases and J by 7 bases, with 16 bases of the junction left unmatched. The CDR3 extends over 18 amino acids. Germline V gene lookup returns CDR1 LNHDA and CDR2 SQIVND (reference sequence). The sequence was collected from a man aged 30-40 years in good health and CMV-seropositive. The chain combines TRBV19 with TRBJ2-3; 11 nucleotides agree with TRBD2. The sequencing sample was made of PBMCs. The CDR3 spells CASSRGSGGAGVRNTQYF. In DNA form, the CDR3 reads TGTGCCAGTAGTAGGGGTAGCGGGGGGGCCGGGGTCCGAAATACGCAGTATTTT.